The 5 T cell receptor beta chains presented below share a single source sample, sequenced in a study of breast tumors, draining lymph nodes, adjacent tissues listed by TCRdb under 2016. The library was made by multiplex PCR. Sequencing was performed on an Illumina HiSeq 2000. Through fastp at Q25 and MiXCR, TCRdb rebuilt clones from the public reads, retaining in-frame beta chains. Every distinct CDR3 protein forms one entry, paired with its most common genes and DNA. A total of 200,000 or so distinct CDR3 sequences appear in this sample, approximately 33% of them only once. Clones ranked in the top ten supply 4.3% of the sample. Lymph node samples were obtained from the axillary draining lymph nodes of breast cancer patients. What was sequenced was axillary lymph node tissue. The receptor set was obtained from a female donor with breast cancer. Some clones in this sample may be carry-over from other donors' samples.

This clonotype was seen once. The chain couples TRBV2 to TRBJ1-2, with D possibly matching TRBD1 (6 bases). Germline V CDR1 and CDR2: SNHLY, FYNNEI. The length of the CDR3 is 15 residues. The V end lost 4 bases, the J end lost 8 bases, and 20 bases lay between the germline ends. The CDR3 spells CASSALQVGGRGYTF. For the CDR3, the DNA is TGTGCCAGCAGTGCACTCCAAGTCGGGGGCCGCGGCTACACCTTC.

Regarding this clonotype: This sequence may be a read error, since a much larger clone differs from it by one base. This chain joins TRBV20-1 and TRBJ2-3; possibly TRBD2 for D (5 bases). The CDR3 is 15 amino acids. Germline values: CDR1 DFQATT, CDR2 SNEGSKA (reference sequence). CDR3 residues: CGARFLAASTDTQYF. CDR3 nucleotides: TGCGGTGCTAGATTCCTAGCTGCTAGCACAGATACGCAGTATTTT.

CDR3 sequence: CASGGWRAAQETQYF. The DNA for the CDR3 is TGTGCCAGCGGGGGTTGGCGGGCGGCCCAAGAGACCCAGTACTTC. The chain has TRBV5-5 and TRBJ2-5, with D perhaps given as TRBD1 or TRBD2 (5 bases each). V lost 7 bases and J lost 1, with 17 bases in between. This CDR3 is built from 15 residues. The germline V gene has CDR1 SGHKS and CDR2 YYEKEE (reference sequence).

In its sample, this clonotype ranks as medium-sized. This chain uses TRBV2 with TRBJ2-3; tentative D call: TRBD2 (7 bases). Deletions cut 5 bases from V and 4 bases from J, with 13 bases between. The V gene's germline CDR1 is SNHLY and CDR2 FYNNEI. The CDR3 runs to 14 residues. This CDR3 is CASSTRGAADTQYF. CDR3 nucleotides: TGTGCCAGCAGTACCCGGGGGGCCGCAGATACGCAGTATTTT.

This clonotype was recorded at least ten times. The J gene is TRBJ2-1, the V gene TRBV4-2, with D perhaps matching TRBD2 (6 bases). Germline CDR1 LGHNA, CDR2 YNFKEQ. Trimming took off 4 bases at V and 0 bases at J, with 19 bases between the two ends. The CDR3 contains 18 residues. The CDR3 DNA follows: TGTGCCAGCAGCCCCAGGACCGGGACTGACAGCTCCTACAATGAGCAGTTCTTC. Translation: CASSPRTGTDSSYNEQFF.